These 26 T cell receptor beta chains share one sample of origin, sequenced in a study of T cell responses to AZD1222 COVID-19 vaccine. The assay was immunoSEQ multiplex PCR, and TCRdb's table has in-frame clones only and misses some. The data contain roughly 140,000 clones, under 95% of them singletons. Here the sequenced sample was peripheral blood, taken on day 0 of AZD1222 vaccination. The receptors originated from an adult in good health.

The chain couples TRBV29-1 to TRBJ1-2, with D perhaps matching TRBD1 (6 bases). Germline values: CDR1 SQVTM, CDR2 ANQGSEA. V lost 5 bases, J lost 6 bases, and 19 bases lay in between. CDR3 size: 14 residues. CDR3 in amino acids: CSVFQRGGGNGYTF. DNA of the CDR3: TGCAGCGTTTTCCAGAGGGGAGGGGGTAATGGCTACACCTTC.

CDR3 sequence (DNA): TGCAGCGTTGAAGAGGGGGGAGGTCGGTACTTC. It specifies CSVEEGGGRYF. V and J are TRBV29-1 and TRBJ2-4; tentative D call: TRBD2 (6 bases). Germline CDR1 SQVTM, CDR2 ANQGSEA. V shed 0 bases and J shed 15 bases, with 12 bases lying between them. CDR3 length: 11 residues.

The chain links TRBV4-1 to TRBJ1-1; maybe TRBD1 (5 bases). CDR1 and CDR2 (germline): MGHRA, YSYEKL. Deletions cut 1 base from V and 1 base from J, with 7 bases between. The CDR3 has 14 amino acids. CDR3 loop: CASSQGTSNTEAFF. The CDR3 bases are TGCGCCAGCAGCCAAGGGACATCGAACACTGAAGCTTTCTTT.

This chain uses TRBV4-1 with TRBJ2-5; D tentatively reads TRBD1 or TRBD2 (5 bases each). This CDR3 has 16 residues. V was trimmed by 0 bases and J by 2 bases, leaving 13 bases between them. Germline assignment: CDR1 MGHRA and CDR2 YSYEKL. CDR3 in DNA: TGCGCCAGCAGCCAAGACCCGCCGGGACCACAAGAGACCCAGTACTTC. Translating gives CASSQDPPGPQETQYF.

The chain couples TRBV7-9 to TRBJ1-2; D is undetermined. V lost 4 bases to trimming and J lost 8 bases, with 26 bases between them. Looked up from germline, CDR1 is SEHNR and CDR2 is FQNEAQ (reference sequence). The CDR3 consists of 17 residues. The CDR3 bases are TGTGCCAGCAGCTCCTCCTTAGGTATCACCCTCTTTTGGGGCTACACCTTC. Translation gives CASSSSLGITLFWGYTF.

The chain links TRBV6-5 to TRBJ1-5, with 7 bases identical to TRBD1. V gave up 6 bases and J gave up 4 bases; unmatched junction bases: 9. CDR1 is MNHEY and CDR2 is SVGAGI in the germline V gene. The CDR3 has 15 amino acids. The chain's CDR3 is CASRRGLQGNQPQHF. The DNA of the CDR3 is TGTGCCAGCAGAAGGGGTCTACAGGGGAATCAGCCCCAGCATTTT.

The V call is TRBV5-6, the J call TRBJ1-2; TRBD1 is a possible D gene (6 bases). From germline, CDR1 is SGHDT and CDR2 YYEEEE. Deletions cut 4 bases from V and 1 base from J, with 14 bases between. The CDR3 runs 15 residues. The CDR3 DNA follows: TGTGCCAGCAGCAAGAACAGGGTAAATAACTATGGCTACACCTTC. Its translation: CASSKNRVNNYGYTF.

This rearrangement joins TRBV13 to TRBJ1-5; tentative D call: TRBD1 (5 bases). The germline gives CDR1 PRHDT, CDR2 FYEKMQ (reference sequence). The CDR3 covers 17 residues. V lost 5 bases and J 7 bases, leaving 24 bases between the germline ends. This chain's CDR3 is CASSTRARGVFNQPQHF. In DNA form, the CDR3 reads TGTGCCAGCAGCACCCGGGCCCGAGGGGTATTTAACCAGCCCCAGCATTTT.

The chain is built from TRBV5-1 and TRBJ2-5; D may be TRBD2 (6 bases). The CDR3 is 16 amino acids. Germline V lookup: CDR1 SGHRS, CDR2 YFSETQ. Trimming removed 5 bases from V and 1 base from J, with 18 bases in between. The CDR3 DNA reads as TGCGCCAGCAGACGATCGCCGACGGGACTCCAAGAGACCCAGTACTTC. It is translated as CASRRSPTGLQETQYF.

The chain is built from TRBV20-1 and TRBJ1-2; possibly TRBD1 for D (5 bases). CDR3 size: 11 residues. The V gene's germline CDR1 is DFQATT and CDR2 SNEGSKA (reference sequence). V was shortened by 5 bases and J by 8 bases, with 12 bases between the two germline ends. The CDR3 spells CSAPRQGGYTF. The DNA for the CDR3 is TGCAGTGCTCCCCGGCAGGGCGGCTACACCTTC.

This clone was found once. The chain carries TRBV7-3 and TRBJ1-2, with 9 bases matching TRBD1. V lost 5 bases, J lost 1 base, and 5 bases stayed unmatched. Looked up from germline, CDR1 is SGHTA and CDR2 is FQGTGA. This CDR3 has 15 residues. CDR3 protein: CASSLRDRDNYGYTF. CDR3 in DNA: TGTGCCAGCAGCCTCCGGGACAGGGATAACTATGGCTACACCTTC.

This chain links TRBV2 with TRBJ1-2, with a tentative D call TRBD1 (6 bases). This CDR3 has 13 amino acids. Trimming stripped 4 bases from V and 6 bases from J, with 12 bases between. The germline V gene has CDR1 SNHLY and CDR2 FYNNEI. The CDR3: CASSVGRTDGYTF. CDR3 sequence (DNA): TGTGCCAGCAGTGTAGGGAGGACAGATGGCTACACCTTC.

Written as DNA, the CDR3 is TGTGCCAGCAGTGACAGCTTCTATAATTCACCCCTCCACTTT. Amino acid sequence: CASSDSFYNSPLHF. This sequence joins TRBV6-4 and TRBJ1-6, with no clear D. The germline gives CDR1 MRHNA, CDR2 SNTAGT. V was cut by 2 bases and J by 3 bases, with 5 bases left in between. The CDR3 spans 14 residues.

The chain is built from TRBV7-2 and TRBJ2-3; D unclear. The length of the CDR3 is 14 residues. The ends were cut back, 1 base at V and 4 bases at J, with 9 bases in the middle. Germline assignment: CDR1 SGHTA and CDR2 FQGNSA. The CDR3 nucleotides read TGTGCCAGCAGCTTAGGATATGGTGCAGATACGCAGTATTTT. This encodes CASSLGYGADTQYF.

The chain has TRBV19 and TRBJ1-2; no clear D gene. Germline values: CDR1 LNHDA, CDR2 SQIVND (reference sequence). Trimming removed 9 bases from V and 5 bases from J, with 16 bases in between. CDR3 size: 13 residues. Here the CDR3 reads CASRPGGDYGYTF. The DNA for the CDR3 is TGTGCCAGCAGACCGGGTGGAGATTATGGCTACACCTTC.

The V call is TRBV18, the J call TRBJ2-5; 9 bases are shared with TRBD1. Trimming at V came to 6 bases and at J to 2 bases, leaving 4 bases not matched to a gene. Germline V gene sequence: CDR1 KGHSH, CDR2 LQKENI. The CDR3 contains 14 residues. The CDR3 nucleotides are TGTGCCAGCTCCCCGGGACAGGGTCAAGAGACCCAGTACTTC. As protein: CASSPGQGQETQYF.

The rearrangement links TRBV11-2 to TRBJ2-3; TRBD2 matches 8 bases. Germline trimming cut 2 bases from V and 0 bases from J; bases unmatched to any gene: 10. The CDR3 has 18 amino acids. Germline values: CDR1 SGHAT, CDR2 FQNNGV. The CDR3 sequence is CASSLQRGGGTSTDTQYF. The CDR3 DNA reads as TGTGCCAGCAGCTTACAACGGGGGGGAGGGACTAGCACAGATACGCAGTATTTT.

The V call is TRBV5-1, the J call TRBJ2-5; D is possibly TRBD1 (6 bases). Deletions cut 0 bases from V and 2 bases from J, with 11 bases between. CDR3 length: 15 amino acids. Germline loops: CDR1 SGHRS, CDR2 YFSETQ. The CDR3 is CASSLGTALQETQYF. The CDR3 nucleotides are TGCGCCAGCAGCTTGGGGACAGCCCTTCAAGAGACCCAGTACTTC.

This clone has more than one count but fewer than ten. The chain couples TRBV19 to TRBJ1-5; possible D gene TRBD1, 6 bases. This CDR3 region has 14 residues. The germline V gene has CDR1 LNHDA and CDR2 SQIVND (reference sequence). The V and J ends lost 7 bases and 1 base respectively, with 11 bases between them. CDR3 DNA: TGTGCCAGTAACCGGGGGGCGAGCAATCAGCCCCAGCATTTT. It codes for CASNRGASNQPQHF. The complete variable domain, with remaining parts taken from reference TRBV19 and TRBJ1-5, reads DGGITQSPKYLFRKEGQNVTLSCEQNLNHDAMYWYRQDPGQGLRLIYYSQIVNDFQKGDIAEGYSVSREKKESFPLTVTSAQKNPTAFYLCASNRGASNQPQHFGDGTRLSIL.

The J gene is TRBJ2-2, the V gene TRBV19; tentatively, D is TRBD1 (6 bases). The CDR3 consists of 13 residues. CDR1 and CDR2 (germline): LNHDA, SQIVND (reference sequence). The V and J ends lost 6 bases and 2 bases respectively, with 7 bases between them. The CDR3 loop is CASRDSNTGELFF. DNA for the CDR3: TGTGCCAGTAGGGACAGCAACACCGGGGAGCTGTTTTTT. The complete variable domain, with remaining parts taken from reference TRBV19 and TRBJ2-2, reads DGGITQSPKYLFRKEGQNVTLSCEQNLNHDAMYWYRQDPGQGLRLIYYSQIVNDFQKGDIAEGYSVSREKKESFPLTVTSAQKNPTAFYLCASRDSNTGELFFGEGSRLTVL.

The chain couples TRBV4-1 to TRBJ2-1; TRBD2 matches 10 bases. V shed 0 bases, J shed 5 bases, and the junction held 7 bases outside the gene matches. The CDR3 spans 17 residues. Germline CDR1 is MGHRA and CDR2 is YSYEKL. CDR3 coding DNA: TGCGCCAGCAGCCAAGAAACGCTAGCGGGGGCTAACAATGAGCAGTTCTTC. Its protein is CASSQETLAGANNEQFF.

The chain employs TRBV11-2 and TRBJ2-3; 8 positions match TRBD2. Germline V gene lookup returns CDR1 SGHAT and CDR2 FQNNGV. This CDR3 is built from 17 residues. Unmatched junction bases numbered 13, after V lost 4 bases and J lost 4 bases. CDR3 region: CASSYRSGGLGSDTQYF. CDR3 in DNA: TGTGCCAGCAGCTATCGGTCGGGGGGACTAGGTTCAGATACGCAGTATTTT.

This chain connects TRBV4-1 to TRBJ1-6, with a weak D call TRBD1 (5 bases). Germline assignment: CDR1 MGHRA and CDR2 YSYEKL. V lost 4 bases and J lost 7, with 17 bases in between. CDR3 size: 16 residues. The CDR3 coding sequence is TGCGCCAGCAGCCCTCGGGGGAAATCGGGGAATTCACCCCTCCACTTT. Translating gives CASSPRGKSGNSPLHF.

The V gene is TRBV5-6, the J gene TRBJ2-7; a weak D match, TRBD2 (6 bases). Germline CDR1 and CDR2: SGHDT and YYEEEE. Trimming took 1 base from V and 4 from J, leaving 9 bases between them. This CDR3 contains 13 residues. The CDR3 DNA reads as TGTGCCAGCAGCTTGTCGGCGGGATACGAGCAGTACTTC. This sequence encodes CASSLSAGYEQYF.

The rearrangement links TRBV5-4 to TRBJ2-7; D call uncertain. CDR1 is SGHNT and CDR2 is YYREEE in the germline V gene (reference sequence). Trimming shortened V by 5 bases and J by 0 bases, and 12 bases separated the two germline ends. The CDR3 spans 14 residues. The CDR3 protein is CASRTQESSYEQYF. As DNA, the CDR3 is TGTGCCAGCAGGACTCAGGAAAGCTCCTACGAGCAGTACTTC.

V gene TRBV27 combines with J gene TRBJ1-1; no reliable D call. This CDR3 is 13 amino acids long. CDR1 and CDR2 from the germline V gene are MNHEY and SMNVEV (reference sequence). Trimming removed 3 bases from V and 12 bases from J, with 17 bases in between. CDR3 coding DNA: TGTGCCAGCAGTTTGGGCCCACGTAGGGTAACTTTCTTT. Translating it yields CASSLGPRRVTFF.